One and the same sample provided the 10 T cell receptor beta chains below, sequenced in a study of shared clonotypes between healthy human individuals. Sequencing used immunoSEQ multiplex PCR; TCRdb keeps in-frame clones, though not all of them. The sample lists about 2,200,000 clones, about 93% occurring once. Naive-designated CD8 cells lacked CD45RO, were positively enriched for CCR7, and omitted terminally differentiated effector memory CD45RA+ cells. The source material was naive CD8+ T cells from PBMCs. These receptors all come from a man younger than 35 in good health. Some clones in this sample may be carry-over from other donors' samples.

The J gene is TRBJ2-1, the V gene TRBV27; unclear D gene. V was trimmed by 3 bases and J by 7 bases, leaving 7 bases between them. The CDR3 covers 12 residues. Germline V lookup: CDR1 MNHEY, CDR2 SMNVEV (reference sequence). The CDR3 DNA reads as TGTGCCAGCAGTTTGCGCCGTAATGAGCAGTTCTTC. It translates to CASSLRRNEQFF.

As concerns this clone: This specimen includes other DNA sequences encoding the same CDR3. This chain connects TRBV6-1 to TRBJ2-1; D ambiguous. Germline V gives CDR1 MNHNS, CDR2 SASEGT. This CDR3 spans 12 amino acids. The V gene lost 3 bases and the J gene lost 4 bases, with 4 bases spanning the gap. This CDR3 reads CASSERYNEQFF. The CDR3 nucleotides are TGTGCCAGCAGTGAGAGATACAATGAGCAGTTCTTC.

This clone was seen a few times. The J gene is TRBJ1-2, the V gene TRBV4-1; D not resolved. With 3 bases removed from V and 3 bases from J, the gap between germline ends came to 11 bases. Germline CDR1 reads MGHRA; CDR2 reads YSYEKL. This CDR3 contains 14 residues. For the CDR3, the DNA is TGCGCCAGCAGCCAGGAAAGGGTGTACTATGGCTACACCTTC. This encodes CASSQERVYYGYTF.

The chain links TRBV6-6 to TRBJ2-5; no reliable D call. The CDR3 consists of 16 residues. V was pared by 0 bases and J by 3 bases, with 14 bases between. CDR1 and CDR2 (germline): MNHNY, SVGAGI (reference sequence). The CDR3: CASSYSGDGIKETQYF. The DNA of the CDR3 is TGTGCCAGCAGTTACTCAGGTGACGGAATAAAAGAGACCCAGTACTTC.

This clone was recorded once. The CDR3 DNA is TGTGCCAGCAGTCAGGGGGCAGGGCGGTCACCGGTTTACACTGAAGCTTTCTTT. Encoded protein: CASSQGAGRSPVYTEAFF. V and J are TRBV27 and TRBJ1-1; 8 nucleotides match TRBD1. In germline, CDR1 is MNHEY, CDR2 SMNVEV (reference sequence). There are 18 residues in the CDR3. Trimming took 5 bases from V and 3 from J; bases not matched to a gene: 17.

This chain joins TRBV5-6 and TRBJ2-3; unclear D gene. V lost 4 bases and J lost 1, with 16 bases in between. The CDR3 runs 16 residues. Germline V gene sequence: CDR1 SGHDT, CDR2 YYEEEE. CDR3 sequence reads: CASSRVPGSRTDTQYF. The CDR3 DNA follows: TGTGCCAGCAGCCGAGTCCCCGGGTCGCGCACAGATACGCAGTATTTT.

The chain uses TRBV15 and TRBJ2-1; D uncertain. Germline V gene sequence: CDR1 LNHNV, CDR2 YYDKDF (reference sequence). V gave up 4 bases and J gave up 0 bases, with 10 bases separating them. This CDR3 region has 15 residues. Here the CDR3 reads CATSMLDSSYNEQFF. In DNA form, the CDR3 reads TGTGCCACCAGCATGCTCGATAGCTCCTACAATGAGCAGTTCTTC. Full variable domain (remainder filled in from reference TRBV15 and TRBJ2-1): DAMVIQNPRYQVTQFGKPVTLSCSQTLNHNVMYWYQQKSSQAPKLLFHYYDKDFNNEADTPDNFQSRRPNTSFCFLDIRSPGLGDTAMYLCATSMLDSSYNEQFFGPGTRLTVL.

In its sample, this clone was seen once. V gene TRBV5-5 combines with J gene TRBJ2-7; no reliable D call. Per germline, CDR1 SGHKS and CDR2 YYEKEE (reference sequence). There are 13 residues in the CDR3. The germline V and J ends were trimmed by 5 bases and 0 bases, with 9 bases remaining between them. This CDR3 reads CASRPASSYEQYF. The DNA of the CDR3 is TGTGCCAGCAGGCCCGCCTCCTCCTACGAGCAGTACTTC.

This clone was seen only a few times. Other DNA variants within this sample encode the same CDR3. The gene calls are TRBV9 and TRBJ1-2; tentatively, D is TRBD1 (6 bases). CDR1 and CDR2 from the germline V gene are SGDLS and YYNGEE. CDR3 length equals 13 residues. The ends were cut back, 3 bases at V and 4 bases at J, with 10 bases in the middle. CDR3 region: CASSAGQSYGYTF. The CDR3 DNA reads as TGTGCCAGCAGCGCCGGACAGAGCTATGGCTACACCTTC.

CDR3 DNA: TGCGCCAGCAGTGATTCGACTAGCGGGGCTCACGAGCAGTACTTC. This encodes CASSDSTSGAHEQYF. The chain combines TRBV10-2 with TRBJ2-7; 11 bases map to TRBD2. CDR3 length equals 15 residues. Germline-derived CDR1 and CDR2 are WSHSY and SAAADI. Trimming removed 3 bases from V and 5 bases from J; junction bases left unmatched: 6.